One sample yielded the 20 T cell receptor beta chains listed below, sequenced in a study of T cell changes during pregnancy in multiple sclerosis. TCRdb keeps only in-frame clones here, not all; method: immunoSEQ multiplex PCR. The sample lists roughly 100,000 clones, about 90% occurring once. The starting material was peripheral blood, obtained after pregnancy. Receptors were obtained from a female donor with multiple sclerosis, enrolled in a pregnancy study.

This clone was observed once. The CDR3 here is CASSVRGQGSTDTQYF. The CDR3 DNA is TGCGCCAGCTCTGTTCGGGGACAGGGGAGCACAGATACGCAGTATTTT. This chain links TRBV5-1 with TRBJ2-3; 10 nucleotides match TRBD1. Germline lookup yields CDR1 SGHRS and CDR2 YFSETQ. CDR3 length: 16 amino acids. The trim removed 7 bases at V and 0 bases at J, leaving 8 bases unmatched.

CDR3 DNA: TGTGCCAGCAGTCAAACAGGGGATCCGAACACCGGGGAGCTGTTTTTT. Amino acid sequence: CASSQTGDPNTGELFF. This chain connects TRBV25-1 to TRBJ2-2, with 7 bases identical to TRBD1. CDR3 length equals 16 residues. V trimming: 5 bases; J trimming: 0 bases; junction bases outside the gene matches: 6. Germline V lookup: CDR1 MGHDK, CDR2 SYGVNS.

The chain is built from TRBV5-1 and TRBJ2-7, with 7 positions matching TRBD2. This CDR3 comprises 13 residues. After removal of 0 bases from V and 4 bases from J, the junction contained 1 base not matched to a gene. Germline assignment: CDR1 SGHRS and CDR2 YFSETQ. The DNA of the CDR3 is TGCGCCAGCAGCTTGGGTAGCGGGTACGAGCAGTACTTC. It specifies CASSLGSGYEQYF.

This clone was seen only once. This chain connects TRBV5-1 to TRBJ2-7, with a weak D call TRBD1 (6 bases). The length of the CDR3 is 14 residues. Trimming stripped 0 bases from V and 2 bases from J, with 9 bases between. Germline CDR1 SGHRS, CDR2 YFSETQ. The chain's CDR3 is CASSLGTATYEQYF. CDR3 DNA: TGCGCCAGCAGCTTGGGGACAGCCACCTACGAGCAGTACTTC.

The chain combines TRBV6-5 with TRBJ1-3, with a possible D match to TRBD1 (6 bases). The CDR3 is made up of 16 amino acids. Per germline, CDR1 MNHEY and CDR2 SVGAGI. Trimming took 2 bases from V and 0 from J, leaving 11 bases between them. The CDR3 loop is CASSYGQPSSGNTIYF. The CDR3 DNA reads TGTGCCAGCAGTTACGGACAGCCCAGCTCTGGAAACACCATATATTTT.

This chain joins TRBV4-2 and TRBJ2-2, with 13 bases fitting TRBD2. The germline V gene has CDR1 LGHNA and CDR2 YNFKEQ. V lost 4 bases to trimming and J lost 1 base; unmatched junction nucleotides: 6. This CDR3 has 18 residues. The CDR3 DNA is TGTGCCAGCAGCCCAAGACTAGCGGGGGGCCTGAACACCGGGGAGCTGTTTTTT. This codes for CASSPRLAGGLNTGELFF.

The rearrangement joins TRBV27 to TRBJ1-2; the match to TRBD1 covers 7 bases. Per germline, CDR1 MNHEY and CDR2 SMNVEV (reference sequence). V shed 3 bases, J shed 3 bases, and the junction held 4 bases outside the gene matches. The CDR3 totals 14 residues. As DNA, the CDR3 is TGTGCCAGCAGTTTGACAGGGATCCACTATGGCTACACCTTC. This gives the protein CASSLTGIHYGYTF.

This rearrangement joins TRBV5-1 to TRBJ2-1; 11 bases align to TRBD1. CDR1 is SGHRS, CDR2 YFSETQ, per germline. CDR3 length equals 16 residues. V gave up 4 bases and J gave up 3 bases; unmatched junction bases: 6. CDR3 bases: TGCGCCAGCAGCGCGGTGGGACAGGGGGGCTACAATGAGCAGTTCTTC. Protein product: CASSAVGQGGYNEQFF.

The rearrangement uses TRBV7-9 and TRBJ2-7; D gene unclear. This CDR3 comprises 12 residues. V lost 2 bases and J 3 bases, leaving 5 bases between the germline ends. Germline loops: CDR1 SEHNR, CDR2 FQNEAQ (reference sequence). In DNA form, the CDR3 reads TGTGCCAGCAGCTTAACAGACTACGAGCAGTACTTC. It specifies CASSLTDYEQYF.

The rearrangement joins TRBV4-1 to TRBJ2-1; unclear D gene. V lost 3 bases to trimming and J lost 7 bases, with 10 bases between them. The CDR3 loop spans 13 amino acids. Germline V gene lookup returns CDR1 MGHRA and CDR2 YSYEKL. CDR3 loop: CASSHSDKNEQFF. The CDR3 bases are TGCGCCAGCAGCCATTCTGACAAAAATGAGCAGTTCTTC.

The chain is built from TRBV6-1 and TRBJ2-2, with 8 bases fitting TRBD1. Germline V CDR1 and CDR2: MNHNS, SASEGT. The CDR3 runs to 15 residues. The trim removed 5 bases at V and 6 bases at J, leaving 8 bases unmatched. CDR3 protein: CASSLSRGRPGELFF. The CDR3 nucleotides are TGTGCCAGCAGTTTATCCAGGGGGCGTCCCGGGGAGCTGTTTTTT.

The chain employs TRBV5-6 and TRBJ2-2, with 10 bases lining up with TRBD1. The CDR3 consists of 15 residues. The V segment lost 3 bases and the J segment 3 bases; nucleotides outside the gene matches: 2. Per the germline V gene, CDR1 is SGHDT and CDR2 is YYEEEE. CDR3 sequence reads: CASSWGTGDTGELFF. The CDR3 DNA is TGTGCCAGCAGCTGGGGGACAGGGGACACCGGGGAGCTGTTTTTT.

CDR3: CASSLDSGGYSRETQYF. CDR3 sequence (DNA): TGTGCCAGCAGCTTAGATAGCGGGGGCTACAGTAGGGAGACCCAGTACTTC. The chain has TRBV7-6 and TRBJ2-5; 9 bases map to TRBD2. The trim removed 1 base at V and 5 bases at J, leaving 11 bases unmatched. The germline V gene encodes CDR1 SGHVS and CDR2 FNYEAQ. CDR3 length: 17 amino acids.

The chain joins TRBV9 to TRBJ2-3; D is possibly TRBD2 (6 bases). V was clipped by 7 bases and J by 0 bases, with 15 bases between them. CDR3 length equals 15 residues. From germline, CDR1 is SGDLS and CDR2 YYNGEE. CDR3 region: CASHRTGVSTDTQYF. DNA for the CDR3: TGTGCCAGCCATAGAACGGGGGTGAGCACAGATACGCAGTATTTT.

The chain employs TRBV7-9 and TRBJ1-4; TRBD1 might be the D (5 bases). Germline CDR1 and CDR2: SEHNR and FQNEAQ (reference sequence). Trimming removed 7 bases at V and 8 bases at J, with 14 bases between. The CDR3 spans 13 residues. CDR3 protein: CASTLGRQEKLFF. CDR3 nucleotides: TGTGCCAGCACCCTGGGGCGACAGGAAAAACTGTTTTTT.

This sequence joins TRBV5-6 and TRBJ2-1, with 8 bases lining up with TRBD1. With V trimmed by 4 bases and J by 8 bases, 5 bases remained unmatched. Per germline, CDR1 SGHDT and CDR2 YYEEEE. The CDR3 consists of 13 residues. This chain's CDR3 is CASSVQGGDEQFF. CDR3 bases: TGTGCCAGCAGCGTACAGGGGGGCGATGAGCAGTTCTTC.

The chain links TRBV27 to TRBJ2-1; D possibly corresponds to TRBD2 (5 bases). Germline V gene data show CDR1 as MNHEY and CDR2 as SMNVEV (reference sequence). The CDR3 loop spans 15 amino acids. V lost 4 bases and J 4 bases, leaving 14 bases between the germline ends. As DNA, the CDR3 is TGTGCCAGCAGTTCCAGGACTCCACGGTACAATGAGCAGTTCTTC. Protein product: CASSSRTPRYNEQFF.

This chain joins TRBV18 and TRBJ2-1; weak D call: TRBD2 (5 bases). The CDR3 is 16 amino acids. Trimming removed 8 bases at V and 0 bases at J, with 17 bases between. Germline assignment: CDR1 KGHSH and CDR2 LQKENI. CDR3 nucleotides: TGTGCCAGCGACCTCTCCGGCGGGTTCTCCTACAATGAGCAGTTCTTC. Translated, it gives CASDLSGGFSYNEQFF. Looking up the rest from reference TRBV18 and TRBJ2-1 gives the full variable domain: NAGVMQNPRHLVRRRGQEARLRCSPMKGHSHVYWYRQLPEEGLKFMVYLQKENIIDESGMPKERFSAEFPKEGPSILRIQQVVRGDSAAYFCASDLSGGFSYNEQFFGPGTRLTVL.

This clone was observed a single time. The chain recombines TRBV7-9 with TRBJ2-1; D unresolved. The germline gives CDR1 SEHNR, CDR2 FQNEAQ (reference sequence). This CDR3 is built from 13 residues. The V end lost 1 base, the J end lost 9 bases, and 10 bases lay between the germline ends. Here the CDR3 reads CASSLVSIGEQFF. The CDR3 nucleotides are TGTGCCAGCAGCTTAGTAAGCATTGGTGAGCAGTTCTTC. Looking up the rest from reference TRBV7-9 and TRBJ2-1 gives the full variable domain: DTGVSQNPRHKITKRGQNVTFRCDPISEHNRLYWYRQTLGQGPEFLTYFQNEAQLEKSRLLSDRFSAERPKGSFSTLEIQRTEQGDSAMYLCASSLVSIGEQFFGPGTRLTVL.

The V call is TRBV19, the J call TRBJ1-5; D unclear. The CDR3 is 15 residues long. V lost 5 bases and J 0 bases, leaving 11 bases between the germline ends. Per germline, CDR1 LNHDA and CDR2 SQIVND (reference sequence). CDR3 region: CASSPLQFSNQPQHF. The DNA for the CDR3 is TGTGCCAGTAGTCCGTTACAGTTTAGCAATCAGCCCCAGCATTTT.